This T cell receptor (beta chain) was sequenced for a study of T cells in women clearing cervical HPV infection. Study-level background: Control women cleared a single incident HPV16 infection within 12 months.

Study-level results: TRBV6-7 abundance was lower in cases than controls (about 0.099% versus 0.16%). Cases and controls were distinguished at AUC 0.65 to 0.85 by richness and V genes. CIN3+ cases had significantly higher TCR repertoire richness than controls, but evenness did not differ.

The table came from immunoSEQ multiplex PCR; TCRdb's copy has only in-frame clones and leaves some out. The sample's table shows about 26,000 clones. Between the trimmed V and J ends, which lost 1 base and 0 bases, there was a span of 9 bases. Per the germline V gene, CDR1 is SGHVS and CDR2 is FQNEAQ. The CDR3 has 16 residues. Points on this clone: Its antigen remains unknown. The DNA ends 3 residues before the CDR3 does, and the rest of the CDR3 is filled in from the germline J gene.

Sequences were obtained from blood buffy coat. The sequence came from a woman between 18 and 70 years old with a cervical HPV16 infection that either progressed to CIN3+ or cleared (not recorded which). The rearrangement joins TRBV7-8 to TRBJ2-2; D might be TRBD1 (5 bases). CDR3 loop: CASSLDVGANTGELFF. The part of the CDR3 DNA that was read is TGTGCCAGCAGCTTAGACGTAGGGGCGAACACCGGGGAG. The full variable domain, in which reference TRBV7-8 and TRBJ2-2 provide the parts outside the CDR3, is GAGVSQSPRYKVAKRGQDVALRCDPISGHVSLFWYQQALGQGPEFLTYFQNEAQLDKSGLPSDRFFAERPEGSVSTLKIQRTQQEDSAVYLCASSLDVGANTGELFFGEGSRLTVL.